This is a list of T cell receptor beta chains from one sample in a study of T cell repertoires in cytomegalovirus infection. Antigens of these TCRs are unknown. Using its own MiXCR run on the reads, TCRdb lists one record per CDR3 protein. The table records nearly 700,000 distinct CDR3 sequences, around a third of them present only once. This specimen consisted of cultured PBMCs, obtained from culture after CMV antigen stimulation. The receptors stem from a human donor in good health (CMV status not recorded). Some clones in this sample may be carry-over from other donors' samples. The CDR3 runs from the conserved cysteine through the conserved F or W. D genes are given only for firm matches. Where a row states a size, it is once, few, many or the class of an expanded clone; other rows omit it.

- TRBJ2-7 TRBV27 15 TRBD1 TGTGCCAGCAGTTTGGCCGGGACAACGACAGGGGAGCAGTACTTC CASSLAGTTTGEQYF
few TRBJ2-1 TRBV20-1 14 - TGCAGTGCTAGTTTGGATCCGAGAAACAATGAGCAGTTCTTC CSASLDPRNNEQFF
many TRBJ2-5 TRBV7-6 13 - TGTGCCAGCAGCTTCGGGCTGCAAGAGACCCAGTACTTC CASSFGLQETQYF
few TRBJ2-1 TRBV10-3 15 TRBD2 TGTGCCACCTCACTAGCGGGAGAACTAGGCAATGAGCAGTTCTTC CATSLAGELGNEQFF
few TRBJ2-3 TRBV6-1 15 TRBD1 TGTGCCAGCAGTGCGAGGGGACAGTACACAGATACGCAGTATTTT CASSARGQYTDTQYF
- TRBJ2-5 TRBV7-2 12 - TGTGCCACCAGCTTACGACAAGAGACCCAGTACTTC CATSLRQETQYF
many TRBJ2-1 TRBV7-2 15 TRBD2 TGTGCCAGCAGCTCTGGGACTAGCCGAAACAATGAGCAGTTCTTC CASSSGTSRNNEQFF
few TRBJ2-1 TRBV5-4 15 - TGTGCCAGCAGCTTGGATCGGACTACCTACAATGAGCAGTTCTTC CASSLDRTTYNEQFF
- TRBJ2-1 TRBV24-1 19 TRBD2 TGTGCCACCAGTGAACAAGACAGAGCCCAGGGACTAGTGGGTAATGAGCAGTTCTTC CATSEQDRAQGLVGNEQFF
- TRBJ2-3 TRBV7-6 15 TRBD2 TGTGCCAGCAGCTTCCTGGCGGGAGTAACAGATACGCGGTATTTT CASSFLAGVTDTRYF
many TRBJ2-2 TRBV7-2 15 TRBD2 TGTGCCAGCAGCTTAGAAATTAGCGGGGCCGGGGAGCTGTTTTTT CASSLEISGAGELFF
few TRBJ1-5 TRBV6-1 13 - TGTGCCAGCATGAGACAGGTTAATCAGCCCCAGCATTTT CASMRQVNQPQHF
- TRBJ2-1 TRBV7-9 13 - TGTGCCAGCAGCTACGACAGCCTCAATGAGCAGTTCTTC CASSYDSLNEQFF
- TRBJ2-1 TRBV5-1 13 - TGCGCCAGCAGCTTCAGGCCTGGCAGTGAGCAGTTCTTC CASSFRPGSEQFF
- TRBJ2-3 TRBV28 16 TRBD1 TGTGCCAGCGGGGGTCCCGGGACAGGGGTCACAGATACGCAGTATTTT CASGGPGTGVTDTQYF
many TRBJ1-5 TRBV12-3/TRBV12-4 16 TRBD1 TGTGCCAGCAGTTTAGGGGCAGGGGGGCCCAATCAGCCCCAGCATTTT CASSLGAGGPNQPQHF
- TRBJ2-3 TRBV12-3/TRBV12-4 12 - TGTGCCAGCACCACGATACAGTGTACGCAGTATTTT CASTTIQCTQYF
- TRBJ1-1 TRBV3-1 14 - TGTGCCAGCAGCCTGGGACATAAGAACACTGAAGCTTTCTTT CASSLGHKNTEAFF
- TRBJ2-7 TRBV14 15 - TGTGCCAGCAGTCGTAGCGCTAGTAGTATCTACGAGCAGTACTTC CASSRSASSIYEQYF
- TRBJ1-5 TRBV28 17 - TGTGCCAGCAGTTTATTTAGGGCGGTCTTCACCAATCAGCCCCAGCATTTT CASSLFRAVFTNQPQHF
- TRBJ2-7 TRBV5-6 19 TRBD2 TGTGCCAGCAGCGCTTACACAGGGACCATGGCGGGAGGGAGCTACGAGCAGTACTTC CASSAYTGTMAGGSYEQYF
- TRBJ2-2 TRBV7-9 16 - TGTGCCAGCAGCAAACGACAGGCCGCGAACACCGGGGAGCTGTTTTTT CASSKRQAANTGELFF
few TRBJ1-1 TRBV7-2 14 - TGTGCCAGCAGAACGGGGGGGTTGAACACTGAAGCTTTCTTT CASRTGGLNTEAFF
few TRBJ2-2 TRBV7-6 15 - TGTGCCAGCAGCTTAGAGTACCAAAACACCGGGGAGCTGTTTTTT CASSLEYQNTGELFF
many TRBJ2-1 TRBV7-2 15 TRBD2 TGTGCCAGCAGCCGGTTAGCGGGAGGGCCGGGTGAGCAGTTCTTC CASSRLAGGPGEQFF
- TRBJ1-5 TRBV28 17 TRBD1 TGTGCCAGCAGTTTATCCCGACAGGGCAATGGCAATCAGCCCCAGCATTTT CASSLSRQGNGNQPQHF
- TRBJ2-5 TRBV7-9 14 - TGTGCCAGCAGCTACAGAGGGGGGGAGGAGACCCAGTACTTC CASSYRGGEETQYF
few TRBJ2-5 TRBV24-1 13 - TGTGCCACCAGTGAACCGTACCAAGAGACCCAGTACTTC CATSEPYQETQYF
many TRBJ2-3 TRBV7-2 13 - TGTGCCAGCAGCTTAGAGAGGGAAGATACGCAGTATTTT CASSLEREDTQYF
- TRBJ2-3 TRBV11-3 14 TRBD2 TGTGCCAGCAGCTGGGCCGGGGAGGGGAATACGCAGTATTTT CASSWAGEGNTQYF
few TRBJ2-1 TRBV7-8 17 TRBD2 TGTGCCAGCAGCCCCAGACTAGCGGGAGGGCCGAGGGATGAGCAGTTCTTC CASSPRLAGGPRDEQFF
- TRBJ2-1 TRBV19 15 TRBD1 TGTGCCAGTAGTCAGGACAGGGAGTACGGCGATGAGCTGTTCTTC CASSQDREYGDELFF
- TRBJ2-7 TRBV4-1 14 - TGCGCCAGCAGCCAACAGCTCAATGCTCAGGAGCAGTACTTC CASSQQLNAQEQYF
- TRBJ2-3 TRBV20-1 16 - TGCAGTGCTAGGGAATTTATGGGGGCCCGCACAGATACGCAGTATTTT CSAREFMGARTDTQYF
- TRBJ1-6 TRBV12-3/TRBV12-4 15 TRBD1 TGTGCCAGCAGTTTCCGGACAGGGGGGTATTCACCCCTCCACTTT CASSFRTGGYSPLHF
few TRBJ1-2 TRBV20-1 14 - TGCAGTGCTAGAGAGCCACAGGTGCAGTATGGCTACACCTTC CSAREPQVQYGYTF
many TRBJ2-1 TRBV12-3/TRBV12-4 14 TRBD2 TGTGCCAGCAGTTTGAGCGGGGAATACAATGAGCAGTTCTTC CASSLSGEYNEQFF
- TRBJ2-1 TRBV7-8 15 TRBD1 TGTGCCAGCAGCTTCGACAGGGGTTGGGTGGATGCGCAGTTCTTC CASSFDRGWVDAQFF
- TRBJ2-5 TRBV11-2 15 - TGTGCCAGCAGCCCAGTAATAGCGGTACAAGAGACCCAGTACTTC CASSPVIAVQETQYF
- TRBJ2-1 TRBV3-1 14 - TGTGCCAGCAGCCAAGCGTATGGGCCCTACGAGCAGTTCTTC CASSQAYGPYEQFF